The rows below give T cell receptor beta chains drawn from one sample of a study of CD8 T cells in Susac syndrome. TCRdb reanalysed the immunoSEQ multiplex PCR reads using MiXCR and keeps one entry per CDR3 protein. The sample records around 170,000 distinct CDR3 sequences, about 90% being singletons. Sequenced material: CD4+ T cells from PBMCs. These TCRs come from a human donor in good health. Each CDR3 is given with its conserved first and last residue. D genes are given only for firm matches. Where a row states a size, it is once, few, many or the class of an expanded clone; other rows omit it.

clone size,D gene,V gene,J gene,CDR3 DNA,CDR3 protein
.,.,TRBV7-9,TRBJ1-5,TGTGCCAGCAGCTTAGGGAGTTCAGCGATCAATCAGCCCCAGCATTTT,CASSLGSSAINQPQHF
.,.,TRBV2,TRBJ2-3,TGTGCCAGCAGTGAGGCTTCCCGCACAGATACGCAGTATTTT,CASSEASRTDTQYF
.,.,TRBV13,TRBJ1-2,TGTGCCAGCAGCTTAGAAGCGGCAAGTAACTATGGCTACACCTTC,CASSLEAASNYGYTF
.,.,TRBV5-1,TRBJ1-1,TGCGCCAGCAGCCCATACGTCGAGAGGAACACTGAAGCTTTCTTT,CASSPYVERNTEAFF
.,.,TRBV30,TRBJ2-2,TGTTGTGGGACGGGGGATAACACCGGGGAGCTGTTTTTT,CCGTGDNTGELFF
.,.,TRBV30,TRBJ1-4,TGTGCCTGGAGTGTTCAGGGAAGGGGTGAAAAACTGTTTTTT,CAWSVQGRGEKLFF
.,.,TRBV3-1,TRBJ2-5,TGTGCCAGCAGCCCTAGGACAGGGAGGGAGGAGACCCAGTACTTC,CASSPRTGREETQYF
.,TRBD1,TRBV6-6,TRBJ2-7,TGTGCCAGCAGCCGAGGACAGGGGTTAGTCTACGAGCAGTACTTC,CASSRGQGLVYEQYF
.,TRBD2,TRBV7-2,TRBJ2-1,TGTGCCAGCAGCTTGTGGGCTAGCGGGGCCTATGAGCAGTTCTTC,CASSLWASGAYEQFF
.,.,TRBV7-2,TRBJ2-7,TGTGCCAGCAGCCCGGAGGTGGGGGGCTCCTACGAGCAGTACTTC,CASSPEVGGSYEQYF
.,TRBD2,TRBV6-4,TRBJ2-5,TGTGCCAGCAGGCCTCTGGGCGGCGGGGGGTACTTC,CASRPLGGGGYF
once,.,TRBV12-3/TRBV12-4,TRBJ1-1,TGTGCCAGCAGTCCAATGGTGAACACTGAAGCTTTCTTT,CASSPMVNTEAFF
.,.,TRBV18,TRBJ1-1,TGTGCCAGCTCACCCCAGGGGATGGAGACTGAAGCTTTCTTT,CASSPQGMETEAFF
.,.,TRBV3-1,TRBJ2-2,TGTGCCAGCAGCCAAGCCAGGGTGAACACCGGGGAGCTGTTTTTT,CASSQARVNTGELFF
.,TRBD1,TRBV4-1,TRBJ2-7,TGCGCCAGCAGCCAACCCGGACAGGGGGCGTCCTACGAGCAGTACTTC,CASSQPGQGASYEQYF
.,.,TRBV20-1,TRBJ1-5,TGCAGTGCTCGAAAGATTGGAGGCAATCAGCCCCAGCATTTT,CSARKIGGNQPQHF
few,.,TRBV18,TRBJ2-5,TGTGCCAGCTCACCAGCAGGTCAAGAGACCCAGTACTTC,CASSPAGQETQYF
.,.,TRBV5-1,TRBJ2-4,TGCGCCAGCAGCTCGGACAGCCTAGCCAAAAACATTCAGTACTTC,CASSSDSLAKNIQYF
.,TRBD2,TRBV29-1,TRBJ2-2,TGCAGCGTTCTGCGGGGGGGCGGGGAGCTGTTTTTT,CSVLRGGGELFF
once,.,TRBV5-6,TRBJ1-2,TGTGCCAGCAGCCCGGGACATCGAACTGGCTACACCTTC,CASSPGHRTGYTF
.,.,TRBV2,TRBJ2-5,TGTGCCACCAGCGTTAGGGAGGCCAAGACCCAGTACTTC,CATSVREAKTQYF
.,.,TRBV6-2/TRBV6-3,TRBJ1-1,TGTGCCAGCAGTTACTCGACCCAGCCAGGCCTTCAAAACACTGAAGCTTTCTTT,CASSYSTQPGLQNTEAFF
.,TRBD2,TRBV5-6,TRBJ2-3,TGTGCCAGCAGCTCTTTCCTAGCGGGAGGGCCAGATACGCAGTATTTT,CASSSFLAGGPDTQYF
.,.,TRBV30,TRBJ2-3,TGTGCCTGGAGTGTGCCTGGACTAAAGTGGGATACGCAGTATTTT,CAWSVPGLKWDTQYF